This TCR beta chain was captured by sequencing in a study of graft-versus-host responses after intestinal transplantation. Across the whole study: Following induction with anti-thymocyte globulin, all recipients were given tacrolimus and steroids for approximately three years. Notes on the study in general: The study associated peak circulating GvH clone levels with early post-transplant HvG declines.

The CDR3 is 16 residues long. V was clipped by 3 bases and J by 2 bases; unmatched bases: 4. Germline CDR1 PRHDT, CDR2 FYEKMQ (reference sequence). The repertoire was sequenced with immunoSEQ multiplex PCR; TCRdb's copy has only in-frame clones and lacks some. The sample yields around 50,000 clones, 70% to 90% seen once. Points on this clone: The antigen remains unidentified.

The receptor's source is a human patient who received an intestinal transplant, so some T cells may come from the graft donor. This sample comprised PBMCs, obtained 26 days after transplant. The chain employs TRBV13 and TRBJ2-1; TRBD2 matches 10 bases. Here the CDR3 DNA reads TGTGCCAGCAGCTTGGAGCGGGAGGGCCCCTACAATGAGCAGTTCTTC. Its translation: CASSLEREGPYNEQFF.